One and the same sample provided the 8 T cell receptor beta chains below, sequenced in a study of OX40 agonist ivuxolimab in advanced cancers. Profiling relied on immunoSEQ multiplex PCR, and the TCRdb table lists in-frame clones only, not all of them. The data contain some 58,000 clones, 85% of them singletons. This material consisted of CD4+ or CD8+ T cells sorted from blood, taken in a trial of the OX40 agonist ivuxolimab. The receptors shown here come from an adult with an advanced solid tumor such as melanoma, head and neck, liver or kidney cancer.

The chain carries TRBV5-4 and TRBJ2-1; 8 nucleotides align to TRBD1. The CDR3 is 15 residues long. The germline CDR1 and CDR2 sequences are SGHNT and YYREEE (reference sequence). After removal of 3 bases from V and 4 bases from J, the junction contained 6 bases not matched to a gene. Here the CDR3 reads CASSSTGAEYNEQFF. CDR3 nucleotide sequence: TGTGCCAGCAGCTCGACAGGGGCAGAATACAATGAGCAGTTCTTC.

The V and J genes are TRBV5-1 and TRBJ1-1, with 8 bases matching TRBD1. The germline V gene has CDR1 SGHRS and CDR2 YFSETQ. Trimming cost V 5 bases and J 3 bases; bases outside gene matches: 6. This CDR3 is 14 amino acids long. The DNA of the CDR3 is TGCGCCAGCAGAACGACAGGGGAGGACACTGAAGCTTTCTTT. Residues: CASRTTGEDTEAFF. Supplemented by reference TRBV5-1 and TRBJ1-1, the full variable domain reads KAGVTQTPRYLIKTRGQQVTLSCSPISGHRSVSWYQQTPGQGLQFLFEYFSETQRNKGNFPGRFSGRQFSNSRSEMNVSTLELGDSALYLCASRTTGEDTEAFFGQGTRLTVV.

This sequence joins TRBV18 and TRBJ1-1; D is undetermined. CDR3 size: 12 residues. Germline V gene data show CDR1 as KGHSH and CDR2 as LQKENI. Trimming pared 6 bases from V and 2 bases from J, leaving 7 bases between. The CDR3 sequence: CASSPGNTEAFF. CDR3 DNA: TGTGCCAGCTCCCCCGGTAACACTGAAGCTTTCTTT.

The rearrangement joins TRBV6-5 to TRBJ2-3; D not certain. The CDR3 is 11 amino acids. Germline lookup yields CDR1 MNHEY and CDR2 SVGAGI. V lost 6 bases and J lost 8, with 9 bases in between. For the CDR3, the DNA is TGTGCCAGCAGGACACGTGGTACGCAGTATTTT. Encoded protein: CASRTRGTQYF.

This chain links TRBV7-2 with TRBJ1-3; 7 nucleotides line up with TRBD1. With V trimmed by 6 bases and J by 4 bases, 9 bases remained unmatched. Germline-derived CDR1 and CDR2 are SGHTA and FQGNSA. The CDR3 is 15 amino acids. This CDR3 reads CASRQGGTEGNTIYF. CDR3 nucleotides: TGTGCCAGCAGACAAGGGGGGACAGAAGGAAACACCATATATTTT.

The CDR3 bases are TGTGCCAGTAGTCGGGTGGGGTTAGCGGGCTCGGGGGGCATTCAGTACTTC. It specifies CASSRVGLAGSGGIQYF. This rearrangement joins TRBV19 to TRBJ2-4; 7 bases are shared with TRBD2. The junction had 19 bases not matched to a gene; V was cut back by 5 bases and J by 9 bases. In germline, CDR1 is LNHDA, CDR2 SQIVND (reference sequence). CDR3 length equals 17 residues.

The chain links TRBV9 to TRBJ2-1; 10 nucleotides agree with TRBD2. Germline values: CDR1 SGDLS, CDR2 YYNGEE. After removal of 3 bases from V and 7 bases from J, the junction contained 4 bases not matched to a gene. The CDR3 is 14 residues long. CDR3 sequence: CASSETSGFNEQFF. In nucleotides, the CDR3 is TGTGCCAGCAGCGAGACTAGCGGGTTTAATGAGCAGTTCTTC.

The gene calls are TRBV5-1 and TRBJ2-2, with 11 bases fitting TRBD2. Trimming removed 4 bases from V and 1 base from J; junction bases left unmatched: 6. The CDR3 is 17 residues long. Germline V gene sequence: CDR1 SGHRS, CDR2 YFSETQ. CDR3 amino acids: CASSITGTSGNTGELFF. The CDR3 DNA is TGCGCCAGCAGCATAACCGGGACTAGCGGGAACACCGGGGAGCTGTTTTTT.